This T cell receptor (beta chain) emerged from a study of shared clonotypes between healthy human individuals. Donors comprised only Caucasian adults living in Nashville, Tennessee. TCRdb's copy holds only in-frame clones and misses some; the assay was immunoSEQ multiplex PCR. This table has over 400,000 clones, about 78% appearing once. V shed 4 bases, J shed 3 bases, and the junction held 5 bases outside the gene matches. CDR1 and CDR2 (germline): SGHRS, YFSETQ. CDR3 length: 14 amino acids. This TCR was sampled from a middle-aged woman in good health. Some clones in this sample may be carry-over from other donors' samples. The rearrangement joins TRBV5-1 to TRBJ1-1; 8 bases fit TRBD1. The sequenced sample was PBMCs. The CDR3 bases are TGCGCCAGCAGCCGTGGACAGGGAGACACTGAAGCTTTCTTT. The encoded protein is CASSRGQGDTEAFF.